This entry features one TCR beta chain sequence. The table came from immunoSEQ multiplex PCR; TCRdb's copy has only in-frame clones and leaves some out. The sample shows some 45,000 clones, approximately 86% of them seen only once. The data stem from a study of STAT5B mutations in CD4+ large granular lymphocyte leukemia. Deletions cut 4 bases from V and 3 bases from J, with 10 bases between. Germline V gene data show CDR1 as SEHNR and CDR2 as FQNEAQ (reference sequence). The CDR3 spans 14 residues. This clonotype originated in a human donor in good health. The chain couples TRBV7-9 to TRBJ1-5; tentative D call: TRBD1 (5 bases). The specimen sequenced was CD4+ T cells from blood buffy coats. The CDR3 coding sequence is TGTGCCAGCAGCTCGCAGGGTCCCAATCAGCCCCAGCATTTT. Translated: CASSSQGPNQPQHF.